The 30 T cell receptor beta chains reported below all come from one sample, sequenced in a study of beta chain features in type 1 diabetes. Study-level results: All four CD4+ subsets from Type 1 diabetes patients carried moderately but significantly shorter TCRB CDR3s.

Expressed TCRB transcripts were sequenced after all isolated RNA was converted to cDNA. Repertoires were generated with immunoSEQ multiplex PCR, while TCRdb's copy carries only in-frame clones and drops some. This table holds some 270,000 clones, 11% found once. Their target antigens are unknown. The specimen sequenced was naive CD4+ T cells from blood. These receptors came from a man aged 25-45 years with type 1 diabetes.

Turning to this clone: The same CDR3 also results from other DNA sequences found in this sample. The rearrangement joins TRBV9 to TRBJ2-5; D is possibly TRBD2 (5 bases). The CDR3 sequence is 13 residues long. Trimming took 0 bases from V and 5 from J, leaving 8 bases between them. CDR1 and CDR2 (germline): SGDLS, YYNGEE. The CDR3 protein is CASSVDRGETQYF. In nucleotides, the CDR3 is TGTGCCAGCAGCGTAGACCGCGGGGAGACCCAGTACTTC.

J is TRBJ2-3 and V is TRBV5-1, with TRBD2 matching 12 bases. This CDR3 is 15 amino acids long. V was clipped by 7 bases and J by 2 bases; unmatched bases: 5. Germline CDR1 and CDR2: SGHRS and YFSETQ. For the CDR3, the DNA is TGCGCCAGCGCTACTAGCGGGGGGACCACAGATACGCAGTATTTT. It specifies CASATSGGTTDTQYF.

The table lists this clone with a few counts. J is TRBJ2-5 and V is TRBV5-1; D perhaps matches TRBD2 (5 bases). V lost 2 bases to trimming and J lost 4 bases, with 12 bases between them. This CDR3 has 14 amino acids. The germline V gene encodes CDR1 SGHRS and CDR2 YFSETQ. The CDR3 loop reads CASSLEGLRETQYF. DNA of the CDR3: TGCGCCAGCAGCTTAGAGGGTCTGCGAGAGACCCAGTACTTC.

The chain links TRBV4-1 to TRBJ2-4, with a possible D match to TRBD1 (6 bases). CDR3 length: 15 amino acids. Per the germline V gene, CDR1 is MGHRA and CDR2 is YSYEKL. Deletions cut 4 bases from V and 5 bases from J, with 15 bases between. The DNA of the CDR3 is TGCGCCAGCAGCCCCTTCCCCAGGGGACAAAACATTCAGTACTTC. This translates into CASSPFPRGQNIQYF.

The genes are TRBV19 and TRBJ1-5, with D unclear. CDR1 and CDR2 (germline): LNHDA, SQIVND (reference sequence). The CDR3 covers 15 residues. V was clipped by 3 bases and J by 6 bases, with 15 bases between them. The CDR3 sequence is CASSIPAAGAQPQHF. The CDR3 bases are TGTGCCAGTAGTATCCCGGCGGCGGGTGCTCAGCCCCAGCATTTT.

The gene calls are TRBV21-1 and TRBJ2-4; no check of the table's D call, TRBD1, against the DNA was made. TRBV21-1 is labeled a pseudogene. The CDR3 runs to 15 residues. Here the CDR3 reads CASSKEPRGRDIQYF. The DNA of the CDR3 is TGTGCCAGCAGCAAAGAACCCAGGGGACGCGACATTCAGTACTTC.

This chain uses TRBV6-5 with TRBJ1-2; TRBD1 is a possible D gene (6 bases). This CDR3 spans 15 amino acids. Germline V gene lookup returns CDR1 MNHEY and CDR2 SVGAGI. V lost 6 bases, J lost 9 bases, and 23 bases lay in between. For the CDR3, the DNA is TGTGCCAGCAGCTTCCTTGGGGGCACATTTGTTAGCTACACCTTC. Protein sequence: CASSFLGGTFVSYTF.

CDR3: CASSVDRGLNEKLFF. The CDR3, as DNA: TGTGCCAGCTCCGTGGACAGGGGGCTTAATGAAAAACTGTTTTTT. The rearrangement joins TRBV18 to TRBJ1-4, with 11 bases aligning to TRBD1. The CDR3 is 15 residues long. V trimming: 6 bases; J trimming: 4 bases; junction bases outside the gene matches: 4. Germline V CDR1 and CDR2: KGHSH, LQKENI.

This clone was found a few times. The V and J genes are TRBV25-1 and TRBJ1-3; D not resolved. The ends were cut back, 6 bases at V and 7 bases at J, with 16 bases in the middle. CDR1 is MGHDK and CDR2 is SYGVNS in the germline V gene. This CDR3 spans 14 amino acids. The CDR3 nucleotides read TGTGCCAGCAGCTCAAGCGGGTTCGGGAACACCATATATTTT. As protein: CASSSSGFGNTIYF.

The chain joins TRBV18 to TRBJ1-1; TRBD1 is a possible D gene (5 bases). Germline V gene lookup returns CDR1 KGHSH and CDR2 LQKENI. The germline V and J ends were trimmed by 3 bases and 2 bases, with 10 bases remaining between them. The CDR3 spans 14 residues. The CDR3 bases are TGTGCCAGCTCACCCAGGGTCTACAACACTGAAGCTTTCTTT. Amino acids: CASSPRVYNTEAFF.

The gene calls are TRBV7-9 and TRBJ1-2; D remains ambiguous. Germline CDR1 SEHNR, CDR2 FQNEAQ (reference sequence). The ends were cut back, 5 bases at V and 8 bases at J, with 12 bases in the middle. The CDR3 has 12 residues. CDR3 sequence reads: CASSRYEAGYTF. The CDR3 DNA sequence: TGTGCCAGCAGCCGATATGAGGCGGGCTACACCTTC.

J is TRBJ2-1 and V is TRBV9; 11 nucleotides line up with TRBD2. The germline V gene encodes CDR1 SGDLS and CDR2 YYNGEE. The CDR3 covers 16 residues. Trimming removed 4 bases from V and 5 bases from J; junction bases left unmatched: 8. The DNA of the CDR3 is TGTGCCAGCAGCTCTAGCGGGGGGCAATACAACAATGAGCAGTTCTTC. This translates into CASSSSGGQYNNEQFF.

The genes are TRBV7-2 and TRBJ2-2, with 7 bases lining up with TRBD1. The germline V gene has CDR1 SGHTA and CDR2 FQGNSA. The ends lost 3 bases at V and 6 bases at J; junction bases unmatched: 13. This CDR3 comprises 17 residues. The CDR3 here is CASSFTRDSQPAGELFF. The CDR3 bases are TGTGCCAGCAGCTTCACCCGGGACAGTCAACCCGCCGGGGAGCTGTTTTTT.

The chain links TRBV29-1 to TRBJ2-1; D might be TRBD1 (6 bases). This CDR3 is built from 13 residues. V shed 8 bases and J shed 3 bases, with 14 bases lying between them. Germline CDR1 SQVTM, CDR2 ANQGSEA. For the CDR3, the DNA is TGCAGCACCCGGGACACGAACTACAATGAGCAGTTCTTC. It yields the protein CSTRDTNYNEQFF.

J is TRBJ1-1 and V is TRBV7-2; D is possibly TRBD1 (5 bases). CDR1 is SGHTA, CDR2 FQGNSA, per germline. There are 15 residues in the CDR3. Trimming took 0 bases from V and 7 from J, leaving 15 bases between them. CDR3 DNA: TGTGCCAGCAGCTTAGCGCGGTTCCAGGGCAATGAAGCTTTCTTT. The encoded protein is CASSLARFQGNEAFF. Complete variable domain (other parts from reference TRBV7-2 and TRBJ1-1): GAGVSQSPSNKVTEKGKDVELRCDPISGHTALYWYRQSLGQGLEFLIYFQGNSAPDKSGLPSDRFSAERTGGSVSTLTIQRTQQEDSAVYLCASSLARFQGNEAFFGQGTRLTVV.

This clone has only a few counts. V is TRBV7-9 and J is TRBJ2-1; TRBD1 is a possible D gene (7 bases). In germline, CDR1 is SEHNR, CDR2 FQNEAQ (reference sequence). The CDR3 consists of 15 residues. V was trimmed by 1 base and J by 8 bases, leaving 15 bases between them. CDR3 DNA sequence: TGTGCCAGCAGCTTAGTCGGCGTCAGGGGGGATGAGCAGTTCTTC. As protein: CASSLVGVRGDEQFF.

The CDR3 nucleotides are TGTGCCAGTAGTATAGGACAGGCGAGCAATCAGCCCCAGCATTTT. This encodes CASSIGQASNQPQHF. The chain couples TRBV19 to TRBJ1-5, with D possibly TRBD1 on 6 matching bases. The V and J ends lost 1 base and 1 base respectively, with 8 bases between them. From germline, CDR1 is LNHDA and CDR2 SQIVND (reference sequence). This CDR3 has 15 residues.

There are a few counts of this clone. This chain connects TRBV11-2 to TRBJ2-4; TRBD1 is a possible D gene (6 bases). This CDR3 region has 16 residues. The germline CDR1 and CDR2 sequences are SGHAT and FQNNGV. Trimming left V 3 bases short and J 0 bases short, with 12 bases between. The DNA of the CDR3 is TGTGCCAGCAGCTTCAGGGGTGTTCTAGCCAAAAACATTCAGTACTTC. It translates to CASSFRGVLAKNIQYF.

This clone was picked up a small number of times. The rearrangement links TRBV19 to TRBJ2-7, with D perhaps matching TRBD2 (6 bases). CDR3 length equals 13 residues. Germline lookup yields CDR1 LNHDA and CDR2 SQIVND (reference sequence). V lost 5 bases and J lost 0, with 8 bases in between. The CDR3 nucleotides are TGTGCCAGTAGTGTGGGACTCTCCTACGAGCAGTACTTC. The encoded protein is CASSVGLSYEQYF.

The chain joins TRBV2 to TRBJ1-1, with 7 bases aligning to TRBD1. The germline V gene has CDR1 SNHLY and CDR2 FYNNEI. The CDR3 is 17 amino acids. V shed 10 bases and J 2 bases; nucleotides not matched to a gene: 19. CDR3 DNA: TGTGCCATAGAAGGGGAACAAATGACAGGGCGAAACACTGAAGCTTTCTTT. Protein: CAIEGEQMTGRNTEAFF.

The chain uses TRBV5-6 and TRBJ2-5; weak D call: TRBD2 (6 bases). Germline V gene sequence: CDR1 SGHDT, CDR2 YYEEEE. CDR3 length: 15 residues. Trimming shortened V by 4 bases and J by 5 bases, and 18 bases separated the two germline ends. CDR3 amino acids: CASSHRDSGQETQYF. The CDR3 coding sequence is TGTGCCAGCAGCCACCGGGACTCCGGTCAGGAGACCCAGTACTTC.

This clone was picked up a small number of times. This rearrangement joins TRBV7-2 to TRBJ2-5; perhaps TRBD1 as D (5 bases). The V end lost 3 bases, the J end lost 5 bases, and 19 bases lay between the germline ends. In germline, CDR1 is SGHTA, CDR2 FQGNSA. The CDR3 is 16 amino acids. CDR3 amino acids: CASSFSPGRKGETQYF. The CDR3 DNA sequence: TGTGCCAGCAGCTTCTCCCCGGGCCGAAAGGGGGAGACCCAGTACTTC.

Only a few counts were recorded for this clone. The J gene is TRBJ2-7, the V gene TRBV28; D remains unclear. Trimming shortened V by 2 bases and J by 2 bases, and 7 bases separated the two germline ends. This CDR3 comprises 13 residues. CDR1 MDHEN and CDR2 SYDVKM come from the germline V gene. The CDR3: CASSLTAPYEQYF. For the CDR3, the DNA is TGTGCCAGCAGTTTAACAGCCCCCTACGAGCAGTACTTC.

The CDR3 nucleotides read TGTGCCAGCAGATCCGGGACTAGCGGGGGAGGATCGCAGTATTTT. This sequence encodes CASRSGTSGGGSQYF. V and J are TRBV7-3 and TRBJ2-3, with 14 bases lining up with TRBD2. V trimming: 6 bases; J trimming: 10 bases; junction bases outside the gene matches: 9. CDR3 length: 15 residues. Germline V gives CDR1 SGHTA, CDR2 FQGTGA.

This clone appeared a few times. J is TRBJ2-5 and V is TRBV9; 7 bases match TRBD2. The germline gives CDR1 SGDLS, CDR2 YYNGEE. The V and J ends lost 0 bases and 1 base, in that order; junction bases with no gene match: 6. This CDR3 is 16 amino acids long. The CDR3 nucleotides are TGTGCCAGCAGCGTAGGTGGGAGACTAGCCCAAGAGACCCAGTACTTC. Residues: CASSVGGRLAQETQYF.

The chain is built from TRBV2 and TRBJ1-5, with 9 bases that match TRBD1. The CDR3 is made up of 14 amino acids. Germline CDR1 is SNHLY and CDR2 is FYNNEI. J gave up 6 bases and V 4 bases, and 4 bases lay outside the gene matches. The CDR3 reads CASSGDRVGQPQHF. CDR3 coding DNA: TGTGCCAGCAGTGGGGACAGGGTCGGTCAGCCCCAGCATTTT.

V and J are TRBV4-3 and TRBJ1-2, with 10 bases fitting TRBD1. Germline V gives CDR1 LGHNA, CDR2 YSLEER. The trim removed 3 bases at V and 6 bases at J, leaving 7 bases unmatched. The CDR3 runs to 15 residues. CDR3 region: CASSQLGQGENGYTF. Here the CDR3 DNA reads TGCGCCAGCAGCCAGCTCGGACAGGGGGAGAATGGCTACACCTTC.

The chain combines TRBV7-9 with TRBJ1-6; D is unclear. The CDR3 is 14 amino acids. The V gene's germline CDR1 is SEHNR and CDR2 FQNEAQ (reference sequence). The ends were cut back, 5 bases at V and 0 bases at J, with 5 bases in the middle. CDR3 region: CASSPISYNSPLHF. The CDR3 coding sequence is TGTGCCAGCAGCCCCATCTCCTATAATTCACCCCTCCACTTT.

This clone has only a few counts. This chain links TRBV6-5 with TRBJ2-3; 7 bases align to TRBD1. V was pared by 4 bases and J by 2 bases, with 6 bases of the junction left unmatched. Germline lookup yields CDR1 MNHEY and CDR2 SVGAGI. The CDR3 has 15 amino acids. The CDR3: CASSSVRGSTDTQYF. In DNA, the CDR3 is TGTGCCAGCAGTTCAGTCAGGGGGTCCACAGATACGCAGTATTTT.

The chain recombines TRBV7-9 with TRBJ2-3; TRBD1 might be the D (6 bases). The CDR3 loop spans 15 amino acids. Trimming took off 0 bases at V and 0 bases at J, with 7 bases between the two ends. From germline, CDR1 is SEHNR and CDR2 FQNEAQ (reference sequence). Here the CDR3 DNA reads TGTGCCAGCAGCTTAGCGGGGGCCAGCACAGATACGCAGTATTTT. This codes for CASSLAGASTDTQYF.